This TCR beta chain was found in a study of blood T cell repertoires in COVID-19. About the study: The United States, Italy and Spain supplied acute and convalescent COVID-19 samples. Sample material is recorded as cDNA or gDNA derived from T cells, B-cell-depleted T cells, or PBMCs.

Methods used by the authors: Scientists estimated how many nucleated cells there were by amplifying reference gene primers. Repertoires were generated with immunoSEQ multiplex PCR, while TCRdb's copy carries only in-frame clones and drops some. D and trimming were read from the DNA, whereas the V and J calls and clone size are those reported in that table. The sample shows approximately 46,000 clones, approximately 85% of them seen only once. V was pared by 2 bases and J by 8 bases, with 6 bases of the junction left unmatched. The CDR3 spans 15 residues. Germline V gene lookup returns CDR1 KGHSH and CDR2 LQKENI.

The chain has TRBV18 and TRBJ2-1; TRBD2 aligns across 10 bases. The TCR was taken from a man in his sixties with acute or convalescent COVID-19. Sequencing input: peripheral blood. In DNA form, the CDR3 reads TGTGCCAGCTCACCAGGCCTAGCGGGAGCCGATGAGCAGTTCTTC. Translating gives CASSPGLAGADEQFF.